The 30 T cell receptor beta chains presented below share a single source sample, sequenced in a study of T cells in Graves' hyperthyroidism and ophthalmopathy. From RNA transcripts, TCR beta CDR3 regions were amplified. The TCR CDR3 was amplified in a first-round RT-PCR using the HTBI primer set. TCRdb reprocessed the multiplex PCR reads with MiXCR, giving one entry per CDR3 protein. The profile shows hundreds of thousands of distinct CDR3 sequences, 45% of them singletons. The sequenced sample consisted of peripheral blood or thyroid tissue (not recorded which). The receptors stem from an adult man with Graves' disease, either hyperthyroidism or ophthalmopathy (not recorded which).

About this clonotype itself: A much larger clone differs from this one at a single base, so this may be a read error. The chain combines TRBV29-1 with TRBJ2-5; TRBD1 aligns across 8 bases. From germline, CDR1 is SQVTM and CDR2 ANQGSEA. J lost 5 bases, V lost 6 bases, and 5 bases had no gene match. The CDR3 consists of 12 residues. CDR3 in amino acids: CSVVDRVETQYF. CDR3 DNA sequence: TGCAGCGTCGTGGACAGGGTCGAGACCCAGTACTTC. Combining the CDR3 with reference TRBV29-1 and TRBJ2-5 gives the whole variable domain SAVISQKPSRDICQRGTSLTIQCQVDSQVTMMFWYRQQPGQSLTLIATANQGSEATYESGFVIDKFPISRPNLTFSTLTVSNMSPEDSSIYLCSVVDRVETQYFGPGTRLLVL.

This clonotype has at least ten counts. The chain has TRBV7-8 and TRBJ1-1; D is possibly TRBD1 (6 bases). Trimming removed 6 bases from V and 5 bases from J, with 16 bases in between. The CDR3 covers 14 residues. Germline lookup yields CDR1 SGHVS and CDR2 FQNEAQ. CDR3 sequence: CASRGAGVDTEAFF. The CDR3 DNA reads TGTGCCAGCAGGGGCGCAGGGGTAGATACTGAAGCTTTCTTT. The full variable domain, rest sourced from reference TRBV7-8 and TRBJ1-1, is GAGVSQSPRYKVAKRGQDVALRCDPISGHVSLFWYQQALGQGPEFLTYFQNEAQLDKSGLPSDRFFAERPEGSVSTLKIQRTQQEDSAVYLCASRGAGVDTEAFFGQGTRLTVV.

The rearrangement joins TRBV19 to TRBJ2-7; TRBD2 matches at 7 bases. Germline values: CDR1 LNHDA, CDR2 SQIVND (reference sequence). CDR3 length: 15 residues. V shed 3 bases, J shed 7 bases, and the junction held 12 bases outside the gene matches. CDR3: CASSMLTSNPREQYF. The CDR3 nucleotides read TGTGCCAGTAGTATGTTGACTAGCAACCCTAGAGAGCAGTACTTC.

This chain links TRBV4-1 with TRBJ1-5; D call uncertain. CDR3 length: 11 amino acids. Germline V gives CDR1 MGHRA, CDR2 YSYEKL. CDR3 region: CVLLGNQPQHF. The CDR3 DNA sequence: TGCGTTTTGTTGGGCAATCAGCCCCAGCATTTT.

This chain joins TRBV29-1 and TRBJ2-2; no clear D gene. The germline CDR1 and CDR2 sequences are SQVTM and ANQGSEA. The CDR3 is 14 residues long. V was pared by 6 bases and J by 3 bases, with 14 bases between. The CDR3 bases are TGCAGCGTGTCATCACTTGGGGACACCGGGGAGCTGTTTTTT. Translated, it gives CSVSSLGDTGELFF.

V gene TRBV20-1 combines with J gene TRBJ1-2; D is unresolved. The germline V and J ends were trimmed by 5 bases and 3 bases, with 13 bases remaining between them. CDR3 length equals 13 residues. The germline CDR1 and CDR2 sequences are DFQATT and SNEGSKA (reference sequence). CDR3 protein: CSARVDRDYGYTF. Written as DNA, the CDR3 is TGCAGTGCTCGAGTCGACCGAGACTATGGCTACACCTTC.

This clonotype was counted many times. The V call is TRBV25-1, the J call TRBJ1-1; TRBD1 might be the D (5 bases). CDR1 MGHDK and CDR2 SYGVNS come from the germline V gene. Between the trimmed V and J ends, which lost 5 bases and 1 base, there was a span of 14 bases. The CDR3 is 15 amino acids. CDR3 bases: TGTGCCAGCAGTATTCAGGGTGTGGGGAACACTGAAGCTTTCTTT. The encoded protein is CASSIQGVGNTEAFF.

There are many counts of this clonotype. J is TRBJ2-5 and V is TRBV7-9; D remains ambiguous. Trimming removed 5 bases at V and 5 bases at J, with 9 bases between. Germline CDR1 SEHNR, CDR2 FQNEAQ (reference sequence). The CDR3 has 12 amino acids. The CDR3 protein is CASSQLDETQYF. The CDR3 DNA reads as TGTGCCAGCAGCCAGCTTGACGAGACCCAGTACTTC.

This clonotype was counted between two and nine times. The conserved final phenylalanine or tryptophan is absent from the CDR3, which likely points to a read error. No DNA is shown, since the ends of the CDR3 on it are uncertain; the CDR3 is the one TCRdb lists. The V gene is TRBV15, the J gene TRBJ2-7. Germline lookup yields CDR1 LNHNV and CDR2 YYDKDF (reference sequence). The CDR3 is 8 amino acids in total, end residues counted. CDR3 sequence: CATSRMIQ.

This clonotype was seen once. The chain carries TRBV15 and TRBJ2-5; no reliable D call. V shed 4 bases and J shed 4 bases, with 10 bases lying between them. The CDR3 loop spans 13 amino acids. The germline V gene has CDR1 LNHNV and CDR2 YYDKDF (reference sequence). In DNA, the CDR3 is TGTGCCACCAGCACCCCAGACGGAGAGACCCAGTACTTC. It codes for CATSTPDGETQYF. The whole variable domain, remainder taken from reference TRBV15 and TRBJ2-5, is DAMVIQNPRYQVTQFGKPVTLSCSQTLNHNVMYWYQQKSSQAPKLLFHYYDKDFNNEADTPDNFQSRRPNTSFCFLDIRSPGLGDTAMYLCATSTPDGETQYFGPGTRLLVL.

The genes are TRBV2 and TRBJ2-2, with 9 bases fitting TRBD1. Germline V lookup: CDR1 SNHLY, CDR2 FYNNEI. V shed 4 bases, J shed 4 bases, and the junction held 4 bases outside the gene matches. This CDR3 contains 15 residues. CDR3 bases: TGTGCCAGCAGTGTGGGACAGGGTGGCACCGGGGAGCTGTTTTTT. Amino acids: CASSVGQGGTGELFF.

This clonotype has a count of ten or more. The chain uses TRBV7-8 and TRBJ2-7; D call uncertain. Germline V gene lookup returns CDR1 SGHVS and CDR2 FQNEAQ. The germline V and J ends were trimmed by 1 base and 3 bases, with 7 bases remaining between them. The CDR3 sequence is 13 residues long. The CDR3, as DNA: TGTGCCAGCAGCTTAGTGCGCAACTACGAGCAGTACTTC. This encodes CASSLVRNYEQYF.

This chain uses TRBV7-2 with TRBJ1-5; 9 positions match TRBD1. The V and J ends lost 7 bases and 4 bases, in that order; junction bases with no gene match: 5. Germline V gene sequence: CDR1 SGHTA, CDR2 FQGNSA. This CDR3 region has 14 residues. The CDR3 loop reads CTSTGQGRNQPQHF. CDR3 nucleotide sequence: TGTACCAGCACGGGACAGGGAAGGAATCAGCCCCAGCATTTT.

The J gene is TRBJ1-1, the V gene TRBV10-3; D is possibly TRBD1 (6 bases). The CDR3 consists of 14 residues. The V end was cut by 10 bases, the J end by 1 base, with 16 bases between. Germline V gene sequence: CDR1 ENHRY, CDR2 SYGVKD. The CDR3 DNA reads TGTGCCAGCAGGCCAGGACAGCAGAACACTGAAGCTTTCTTT. This codes for CASRPGQQNTEAFF.

This clonotype was counted only a few times. The rearrangement joins TRBV12-3 or TRBV12-4 to TRBJ2-7, with D maybe TRBD2 (5 bases). V was trimmed by 1 base and J by 1 base, leaving 11 bases between them. The CDR3 has 15 amino acids. The CDR3 spells CASSLVLDASYEQYF. The CDR3 nucleotides read TGTGCCAGCAGTTTAGTACTAGACGCATCCTACGAGCAGTACTTC.

The chain joins TRBV7-8 to TRBJ1-6; D possibly corresponds to TRBD1 (5 bases). Trimming left V 8 bases short and J 8 bases short, with 19 bases between. The CDR3 sequence is 15 residues long. Germline V lookup: CDR1 SGHVS, CDR2 FQNEAQ. Here the CDR3 reads CASSPLQGQDSPLHF. DNA of the CDR3: TGTGCCAGCTCACCTCTGCAGGGCCAGGATTCACCCCTCCACTTT.

The table lists this clonotype with a count of one. The rearrangement uses TRBV10-3 and TRBJ2-5; D may be TRBD2 (5 bases). This CDR3 is built from 15 residues. V lost 5 bases to trimming and J lost 4 bases, with 17 bases between them. Germline values: CDR1 ENHRY, CDR2 SYGVKD. CDR3: CAISSVGRTLETQYF. The CDR3 bases are TGTGCCATCAGTTCCGTCGGCAGGACTCTAGAGACCCAGTACTTC.

This clonotype was seen a single time. This chain connects TRBV6-1 to TRBJ1-4; D call uncertain. CDR1 and CDR2 from the germline V gene are MNHNS and SASEGT. The CDR3 is 15 amino acids. The V end was cut by 2 bases, the J end by 2 bases, with 9 bases between. The CDR3 DNA is TGTGCCAGCAGTGAACGCGGGTGGACTAATGAAAAACTGTTTTTT. Translation: CASSERGWTNEKLFF.

This clonotype showed up just a few times. The J gene is TRBJ1-1, the V gene TRBV12-3 or TRBV12-4; D remains ambiguous. V was shortened by 6 bases and J by 5 bases, with 16 bases between the two germline ends. CDR3 length: 14 residues. The CDR3 nucleotides read TGTGCCAGCAGCCAAGGCCCCTGGGGAACTGAAGCTTTCTTT. Protein sequence: CASSQGPWGTEAFF.

This clonotype turned up a few times. The rearrangement links TRBV19 to TRBJ1-5; TRBD1 matches 7 bases. In germline, CDR1 is LNHDA, CDR2 SQIVND (reference sequence). This CDR3 spans 15 amino acids. V was pared by 6 bases and J by 3 bases, with 8 bases of the junction left unmatched. In DNA, the CDR3 is TGTGCCAGTAGGAGCAGGGGGATGAACAATCAGCCCCAGCATTTT. It translates to CASRSRGMNNQPQHF.

V gene TRBV19 combines with J gene TRBJ1-5, with D uncertain. Trimming shortened V by 8 bases and J by 4 bases, and 15 bases separated the two germline ends. The CDR3 consists of 14 residues. Germline V gene data show CDR1 as LNHDA and CDR2 as SQIVND (reference sequence). In nucleotides, the CDR3 is TGTGCCAGTGGGTGGGTCTCGGCGAATCAGCCCCAGCATTTT. As protein: CASGWVSANQPQHF.

This clonotype was seen a handful of times. The chain has TRBV2 and TRBJ2-7, with TRBD2 identical over 8 bases. Germline lookup yields CDR1 SNHLY and CDR2 FYNNEI. Trimming removed 6 bases from V and 1 base from J; junction bases left unmatched: 14. This CDR3 is built from 17 residues. CDR3 nucleotide sequence: TGTGCCAGCAGCCAGGCCAGCCGCGGGAGGATTTCCTACGAGCAGTACTTC. This gives the protein CASSQASRGRISYEQYF.

This chain uses TRBV5-1 with TRBJ1-4; D call uncertain. There are 14 residues in the CDR3. The germline V gene encodes CDR1 SGHRS and CDR2 YFSETQ. Trimming cost V 4 bases and J 5 bases, with 12 bases left between them. The CDR3: CASSVPAENEKLFF. The CDR3, as DNA: TGCGCCAGCAGCGTCCCCGCTGAAAATGAAAAACTGTTTTTT.

The chain combines TRBV5-1 with TRBJ2-3; 10 nucleotides line up with TRBD2. In germline, CDR1 is SGHRS, CDR2 YFSETQ. J gave up 0 bases and V 6 bases, and 4 bases lay outside the gene matches. The CDR3 sequence is 15 residues long. In DNA, the CDR3 is TGCGCCAGCAACCCACTAGCGGGAAGCACAGATACGCAGTATTTT. This translates into CASNPLAGSTDTQYF.

The chain uses TRBV7-2 and TRBJ1-2; D is unclear. The CDR3 extends over 11 amino acids. The germline gives CDR1 SGHTA, CDR2 FQGNSA. The germline V and J ends were trimmed by 5 bases and 4 bases, with 5 bases remaining between them. CDR3 DNA sequence: TGTGCCAGCAGCAGGAGCTATGGCTACACCTTC. Protein product: CASSRSYGYTF.

The chain couples TRBV10-3 to TRBJ2-7, with TRBD2 matching 11 bases. The CDR3 spans 16 residues. CDR1 ENHRY and CDR2 SYGVKD come from the germline V gene. V shed 6 bases, J shed 2 bases, and the junction held 9 bases outside the gene matches. CDR3 coding DNA: TGTGCCATCAGGGGACTAGCGGAACCTTTTACCTACGAGCAGTACTTC. Translating it yields CAIRGLAEPFTYEQYF.

The rearrangement joins TRBV5-1 to TRBJ1-6, with 9 bases lining up with TRBD1. This CDR3 has 15 amino acids. The V gene's germline CDR1 is SGHRS and CDR2 YFSETQ. V shed 2 bases and J 7 bases; nucleotides not matched to a gene: 4. CDR3 nucleotides: TGCGCCAGCAGCTTAGGGACAGGGCAGAATTCACCCCTCCACTTT. Residues: CASSLGTGQNSPLHF.

V is TRBV12-3 or TRBV12-4 and J is TRBJ1-2; no reliable D call. Trimming cost V 4 bases and J 4 bases, with 13 bases left between them. The length of the CDR3 is 14 residues. For the CDR3, the DNA is TGTGCCAGCAGTTCTAGGGCCGAGGGCTATGGCTACACCTTC. Protein: CASSSRAEGYGYTF.

This clonotype has a handful of counts. The V and J genes are TRBV28 and TRBJ1-1; D uncertain. CDR1 and CDR2 from the germline V gene are MDHEN and SYDVKM. V was trimmed by 7 bases and J by 1 base, leaving 7 bases between them. This CDR3 is built from 12 residues. DNA for the CDR3: TGTGCCAGCAACTCCGGGAACACTGAAGCTTTCTTT. It encodes CASNSGNTEAFF.

CDR3 loop: CASRPTDYSNQPQHF. The DNA of the CDR3 is TGTGCCAGTAGACCTACAGATTATAGCAATCAGCCCCAGCATTTT. This chain connects TRBV19 to TRBJ1-5; D remains ambiguous. CDR3 size: 15 residues. V lost 6 bases and J 0 bases, leaving 12 bases between the germline ends. Germline-derived CDR1 and CDR2 are LNHDA and SQIVND (reference sequence).